The present T cell receptor beta chain was sequenced within a study of patients and donors after allogeneic stem cell transplantation. TCRdb used MiXCR to reprocess the RT-PCR reads, holding one entry per CDR3 protein. The sample has hundreds of thousands of distinct CDR3 sequences; 16% are singletons. Germline CDR1 KGHDR, CDR2 SFDVKD. V shed 3 bases and J shed 8 bases, with 12 bases lying between them. The CDR3 sequence is 13 residues long. Specimen: blood, either unsorted or a sorted T cell fraction (not recorded which). This receptor was taken from a human donor who was either an allogeneic HSCT recipient or a stem cell or donor lymphocyte infusion donor (not recorded which). It is not recorded whose cells these are; they may come from a transplant donor. The gene calls are TRBV24-1 and TRBJ1-2, with D perhaps matching TRBD1 (5 bases). As DNA, the CDR3 is TGTGCCACCAGTGATAACGACAGACGGGGCTACACCTTC. This gives the protein CATSDNDRRGYTF.